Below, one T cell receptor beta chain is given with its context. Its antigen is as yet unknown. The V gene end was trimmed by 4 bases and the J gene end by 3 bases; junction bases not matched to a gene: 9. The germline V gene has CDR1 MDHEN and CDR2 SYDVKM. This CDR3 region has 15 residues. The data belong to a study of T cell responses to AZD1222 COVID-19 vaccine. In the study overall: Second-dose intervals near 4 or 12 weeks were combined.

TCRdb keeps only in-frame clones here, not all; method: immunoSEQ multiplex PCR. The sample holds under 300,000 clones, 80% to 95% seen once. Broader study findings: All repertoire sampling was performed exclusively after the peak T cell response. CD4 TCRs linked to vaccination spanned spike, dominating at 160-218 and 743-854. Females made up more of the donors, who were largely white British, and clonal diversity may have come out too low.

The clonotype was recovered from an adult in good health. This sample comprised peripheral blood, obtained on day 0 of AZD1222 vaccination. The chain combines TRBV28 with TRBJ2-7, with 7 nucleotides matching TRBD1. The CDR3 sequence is CASSSPGTEDYEQYF. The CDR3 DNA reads TGTGCCAGCAGTTCGCCCGGGACAGAGGACTACGAGCAGTACTTC.